This T cell receptor (beta chain) was recovered during a study of precursors of human CD4 cytotoxic T cells listed by TCRdb under 2018. With respect to the entire study: In total, CD4+ memory subsets from over 13 donors went into the bulk TCR-seq analysis. TCR-seq analysis of more than 13 donors yielded TCRalpha and TCRbeta chain sequences (table S7). The research as a whole found: Some bulk TCR-seq comparisons included only about 95% of the 14 donors, suggesting not every subset was available for every donor. According to the authors, a human observational design cannot definitively establish the direction of differentiation between precursor and effector cells. IL-7Rhigh and IL-7R- TEMRA subsets showed more restricted TCR repertoires, with lower diversity and more expanded clonotypes, than TCM and TEM subsets. Expanded effector clonotypes accounted for a larger share of IL-7Rhigh TEMRA clonotypes than of TEM or TCM clonotypes.

In this sample, this clonotype turned up a few times. There is no known antigen for this receptor. One base away there is no much larger clone; base qualities are not given. The sequencer was an Illumina MiSeq. Per the source publication's procedure: The Shannon-Wiener index, computed in VDJtools, was used to measure repertoire diversity. TCRbeta clonotypes with a clonotype frequency of at least 3 were defined as expanded. Using fastp at Q25 and MiXCR, TCRdb reprocessed the public reads and kept productive beta chains. Identical CDR3 protein sequences are pooled into one entry, listed with their most common genes and DNA. The V and J calls follow TCRdb's processing rather than the paper's. This sample has about 660 distinct CDR3 sequences in its table, and about 15% of those were observed once. Roughly 8% of the sample is taken by the ten largest. To test whether a precursor-effector relationship exists among CD4 cytotoxic T cells, bulk UMI-based TCR sequencing was run on four sorted CD4+ memory subsets: TCM, TEM, IL-7Rhigh TEMRA, and IL-7R- TEMRA. Cells were obtained from peripheral blood mononuclear cells that had been isolated from human blood.

This receptor was obtained from a human donor in good health. Sequencing input: memory CD4+ T cells from blood (PBMCs).

The CDR3 protein is CASSPGGSTDTQYF. The sequence in DNA is TGTGCCAGCAGTCCTGGAGGGAGCACAGATACGCAGTATTTT. The chain employs TRBV6-5 and TRBJ2-3; the D segment could be TRBD2, given 6 matching bases. As encoded in the germline V gene, CDR1 is MNHEY while CDR2 is SVGAGI. Taken from cysteine to phenylalanine, the CDR3 has 14 residues. Just the 42-base CDR3 DNA is kept, in frame starting at base 1. Deletion took 5 bases off V and 0 bases off J, with a span of 9 bases between the germline ends.